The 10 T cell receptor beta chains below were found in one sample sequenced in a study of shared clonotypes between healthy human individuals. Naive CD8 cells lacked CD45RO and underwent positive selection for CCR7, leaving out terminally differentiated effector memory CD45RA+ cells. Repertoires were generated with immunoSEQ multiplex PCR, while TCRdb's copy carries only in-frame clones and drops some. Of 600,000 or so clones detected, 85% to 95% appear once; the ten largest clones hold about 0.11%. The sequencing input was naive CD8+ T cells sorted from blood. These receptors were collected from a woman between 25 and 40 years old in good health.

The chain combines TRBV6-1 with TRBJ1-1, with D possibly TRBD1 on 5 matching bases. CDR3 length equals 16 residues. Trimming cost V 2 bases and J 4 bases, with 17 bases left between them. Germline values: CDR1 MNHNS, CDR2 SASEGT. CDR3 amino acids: CASSELVVGGATEAFF. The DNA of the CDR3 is TGTGCCAGCAGTGAATTGGTTGTCGGGGGAGCCACTGAAGCTTTCTTT.

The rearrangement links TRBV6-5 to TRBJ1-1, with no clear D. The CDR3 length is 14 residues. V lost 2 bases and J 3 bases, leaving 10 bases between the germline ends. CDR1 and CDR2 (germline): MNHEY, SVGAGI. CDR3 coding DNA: TGTGCCAGCAGTTACAGGGAAGGGTACACTGAAGCTTTCTTT. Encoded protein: CASSYREGYTEAFF.

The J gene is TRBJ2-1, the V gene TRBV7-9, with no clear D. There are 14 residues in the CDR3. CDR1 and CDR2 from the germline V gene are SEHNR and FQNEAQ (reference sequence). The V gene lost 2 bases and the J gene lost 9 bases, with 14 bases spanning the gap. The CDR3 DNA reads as TGTGCCAGCAGCTTATCGTACTCGGCAACTGAGCAGTTCTTC. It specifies CASSLSYSATEQFF.

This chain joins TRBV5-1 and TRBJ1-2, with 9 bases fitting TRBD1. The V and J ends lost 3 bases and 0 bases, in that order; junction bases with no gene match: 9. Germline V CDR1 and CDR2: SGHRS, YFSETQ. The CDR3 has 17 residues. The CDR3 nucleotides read TGCGCCAGCAGCTCCCGACCGGGACAGGGAACTAACTATGGCTACACCTTC. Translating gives CASSSRPGQGTNYGYTF. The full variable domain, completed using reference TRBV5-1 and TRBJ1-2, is KAGVTQTPRYLIKTRGQQVTLSCSPISGHRSVSWYQQTPGQGLQFLFEYFSETQRNKGNFPGRFSGRQFSNSRSEMNVSTLELGDSALYLCASSSRPGQGTNYGYTFGSGTRLTVV.

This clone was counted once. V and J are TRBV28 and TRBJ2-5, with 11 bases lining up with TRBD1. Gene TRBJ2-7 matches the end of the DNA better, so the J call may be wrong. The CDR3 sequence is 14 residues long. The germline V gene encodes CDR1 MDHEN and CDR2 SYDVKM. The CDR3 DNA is TGTGCCAGCAGTGGGACAGGGGGGTTGGGCGAGCAGTACTTC. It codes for CASSGTGGLGEQYF.

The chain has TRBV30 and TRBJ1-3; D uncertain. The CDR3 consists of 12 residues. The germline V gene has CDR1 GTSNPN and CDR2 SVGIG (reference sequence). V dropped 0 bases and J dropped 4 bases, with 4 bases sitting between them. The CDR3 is CAWSVSGNTIYF. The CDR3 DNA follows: TGTGCCTGGAGTGTCTCCGGAAACACCATATATTTT.

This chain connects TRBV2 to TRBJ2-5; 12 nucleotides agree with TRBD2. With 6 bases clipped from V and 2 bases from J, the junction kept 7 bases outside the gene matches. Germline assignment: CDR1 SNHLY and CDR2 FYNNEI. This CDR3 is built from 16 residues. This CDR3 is CASRNRLAGAQETQYF. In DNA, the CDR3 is TGTGCCAGCAGAAACCGACTAGCGGGGGCTCAAGAGACCCAGTACTTC.

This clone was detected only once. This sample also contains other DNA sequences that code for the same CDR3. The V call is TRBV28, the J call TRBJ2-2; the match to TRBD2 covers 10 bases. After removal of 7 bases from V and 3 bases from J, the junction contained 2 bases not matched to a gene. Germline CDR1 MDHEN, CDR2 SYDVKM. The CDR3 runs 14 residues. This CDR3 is CASTLAGDTGELFF. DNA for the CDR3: TGTGCCAGCACCCTAGCGGGAGACACCGGGGAGCTGTTTTTT.

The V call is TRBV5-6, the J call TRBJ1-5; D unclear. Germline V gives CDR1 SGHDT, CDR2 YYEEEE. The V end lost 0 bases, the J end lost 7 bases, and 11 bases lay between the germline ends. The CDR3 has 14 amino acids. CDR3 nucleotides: TGTGCCAGCAGCTTGGGGACGGGTGGCCAGCCCCAGCATTTT. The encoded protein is CASSLGTGGQPQHF.

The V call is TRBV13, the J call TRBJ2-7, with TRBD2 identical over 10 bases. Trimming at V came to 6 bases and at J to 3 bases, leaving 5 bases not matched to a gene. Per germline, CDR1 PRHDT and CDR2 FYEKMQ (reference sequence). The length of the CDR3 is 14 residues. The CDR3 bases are TGTGCCAGCAGGCTAAGGACTAGCGGCTACGAGCAGTACTTC. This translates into CASRLRTSGYEQYF. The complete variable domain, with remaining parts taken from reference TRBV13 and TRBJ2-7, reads AAGVIQSPRHLIKEKRETATLKCYPIPRHDTVYWYQQGPGQDPQFLISFYEKMQSDKGSIPDRFSAQQFSDYHSELNMSSLELGDSALYFCASRLRTSGYEQYFGPGTRLTVT.